Shown below are 16 T cell receptor beta chains from a single sample sequenced in a study of blood T cell repertoires in COVID-19. Profiling relied on immunoSEQ multiplex PCR, and the TCRdb table lists in-frame clones only, not all of them. The data contain roughly 67,000 clones, around 87% of them singletons. Specimen: peripheral blood. Receptors originate from a woman aged 55 to 70 with acute or convalescent COVID-19.

The chain is built from TRBV10-2 and TRBJ2-3; 16 nucleotides align to TRBD2. V lost 6 bases and J lost 6; bases outside the gene matches: 3. This CDR3 has 15 residues. Germline loops: CDR1 WSHSY, CDR2 SAAADI. The CDR3 nucleotides are TGCGCCAGCAGGGGACTAGCGGGGGGGACTGATACGCAGTATTTT. Protein sequence: CASRGLAGGTDTQYF.

The chain has TRBV24-1 and TRBJ1-2, with 8 nucleotides matching TRBD1. The J segment lost 7 bases and the V segment lost 7 bases, leaving 7 bases of the junction unmatched. The CDR3 length is 13 residues. CDR1 and CDR2 from the germline V gene are KGHDR and SFDVKD. CDR3 nucleotide sequence: TGTGCCACCAGAGGACAGGGAATATTTGGCTACACCTTC. Amino acid sequence: CATRGQGIFGYTF.

The rearrangement joins TRBV5-1 to TRBJ2-2; D gene uncertain. CDR3 length: 16 residues. V was pared by 0 bases and J by 0 bases, with 9 bases between. Germline loops: CDR1 SGHRS, CDR2 YFSETQ. In DNA, the CDR3 is TGCGCCAGCAGCTTGGCTGTCTTTTCGAACACCGGGGAGCTGTTTTTT. It codes for CASSLAVFSNTGELFF.

This chain uses TRBV14 with TRBJ2-1; tentatively, D is TRBD2 (6 bases). The CDR3 covers 16 residues. Germline V lookup: CDR1 SGHDN, CDR2 FVKESK. Between the trimmed V and J ends, which lost 0 bases and 0 bases, there was a span of 9 bases. CDR3 in DNA: TGTGCCAGCAGCCAAGATGCGGGGATCTCCTACAATGAGCAGTTCTTC. Its protein product is CASSQDAGISYNEQFF.

V usage is TRBV3-1 (or the pseudogene TRBV3-2) and J usage is TRBJ1-5; TRBD1 matches at 9 bases. Germline loops: CDR1 LGHDT, CDR2 YNNKEL (reference sequence). The J segment lost 3 bases and the V segment lost 6 bases, leaving 6 bases of the junction unmatched. This CDR3 has 15 residues. CDR3 nucleotides: TGTGCCAGCAGTCTCGGGACAGGGAACAATCAGCCCCAGCATTTT. Translating gives CASSLGTGNNQPQHF.

The genes are TRBV2 and TRBJ1-1, with D uncertain. With 7 bases removed from V and 5 bases from J, the gap between germline ends came to 11 bases. The CDR3 covers 12 residues. Germline V gene sequence: CDR1 SNHLY, CDR2 FYNNEI. This CDR3 reads CASKGGRTEAFF. The DNA of the CDR3 is TGTGCCAGCAAAGGAGGGAGGACTGAAGCTTTCTTT.

This chain uses TRBV14 with TRBJ2-3; 9 bases are shared with TRBD2. The junction had 3 bases not matched to a gene; V was cut back by 5 bases and J by 3 bases. Germline CDR1 and CDR2: SGHDN and FVKESK. The length of the CDR3 is 14 residues. The CDR3 loop reads CASSGSGRTDTQYF. CDR3 sequence (DNA): TGTGCCAGCAGCGGTAGCGGGAGAACAGATACGCAGTATTTT.

V is TRBV7-2 and J is TRBJ2-5, with D possibly matching TRBD2 (5 bases). The CDR3 covers 15 residues. The germline gives CDR1 SGHTA, CDR2 FQGNSA. V lost 5 bases, J lost 3 bases, and 16 bases lay in between. The CDR3 sequence is CASSHLGLVEETQYF. As DNA, the CDR3 is TGTGCCAGCAGCCACCTTGGACTCGTAGAAGAGACCCAGTACTTC.

V and J are TRBV7-9 and TRBJ2-4; weak D call: TRBD1 (6 bases). This CDR3 is 13 amino acids long. The ends were cut back, 1 base at V and 7 bases at J, with 8 bases in the middle. Germline-derived CDR1 and CDR2 are SEHNR and FQNEAQ (reference sequence). CDR3 nucleotide sequence: TGTGCCAGCAGCTTAGGTACAGGGAACATTCAGTACTTC. This gives the protein CASSLGTGNIQYF.

The V gene is TRBV6-5, the J gene TRBJ2-7; D is ambiguous. Germline CDR1 and CDR2: MNHEY and SVGAGI. The length of the CDR3 is 13 residues. The V gene lost 6 bases and the J gene lost 0 bases, with 9 bases spanning the gap. This CDR3 is CASRERSSYEQYV. The CDR3 DNA reads as TGTGCCAGCAGAGAGAGAAGCTCCTACGAGCAGTACGTC.

The chain employs TRBV10-1 and TRBJ1-1; D gene ambiguous. The V and J ends lost 5 bases and 5 bases respectively, with 12 bases between them. The CDR3 contains 13 residues. Germline loops: CDR1 WNHNN, CDR2 SYGVQD (reference sequence). CDR3 loop: CASSLTVDTEAFF. The CDR3 DNA follows: TGCGCCAGCAGTTTAACAGTCGATACTGAAGCTTTCTTT.

This chain joins TRBV27 and TRBJ1-5, with D unclear. The ends were cut back, 3 bases at V and 3 bases at J, with 6 bases in the middle. This CDR3 comprises 13 residues. Per germline, CDR1 MNHEY and CDR2 SMNVEV (reference sequence). The CDR3: CASSLLINQPQHF. The CDR3 DNA reads as TGTGCCAGCAGTTTGTTAATCAATCAGCCCCAGCATTTT.

This clone came up once. The rearrangement joins TRBV2 to TRBJ2-3, with TRBD2 as a possible D gene (6 bases). This CDR3 contains 12 residues. Trimming left V 8 bases short and J 6 bases short, with 12 bases between. Looked up from germline, CDR1 is SNHLY and CDR2 is FYNNEI. The CDR3 here is CASGLSMDTQYF. CDR3 DNA sequence: TGTGCCAGCGGACTATCCATGGATACGCAGTATTTT.

J is TRBJ2-6 and V is TRBV18; 7 nucleotides agree with TRBD1. The germline gives CDR1 KGHSH, CDR2 LQKENI. CDR3 length equals 17 residues. The ends lost 6 bases at V and 0 bases at J; junction bases unmatched: 8. In DNA form, the CDR3 reads TGTGCCAGCTCCCGACAGGGACCCAGCTCTGGGGCCAACGTCCTGACTTTC. Translated, it gives CASSRQGPSSGANVLTF.

The V gene is TRBV5-1, the J gene TRBJ1-4; no firm D call. There are 16 residues in the CDR3. The germline V gene has CDR1 SGHRS and CDR2 YFSETQ. Trimming cost V 0 bases and J 0 bases, with 9 bases left between them. CDR3 bases: TGCGCCAGCAGCTTGGGTCGGGAGGCAACTAATGAAAAACTGTTTTTT. The encoded protein is CASSLGREATNEKLFF.

The chain recombines TRBV30 with TRBJ2-1, with 10 bases identical to TRBD2. CDR1 is GTSNPN and CDR2 is SVGIG in the germline V gene (reference sequence). This CDR3 is 16 amino acids long. V was clipped by 1 base and J by 2 bases; unmatched bases: 5. CDR3 DNA: TGTGCCTGGAGTGGAGGCAGCGGGAGGGCCTACAATGAGCAGTTCTTC. It encodes CAWSGGSGRAYNEQFF.